The 21 T cell receptor beta chains below come from one sample, sequenced in a study of regulatory T cells in long-lasting Graves disease. Time point defined: newly diagnosed GD, antithyroid drugs for less than 3 months. RNA extracted from PBMCs served as the sequencing template. Construction of TCR beta libraries relied on iRepertoire HTBI primers and on Arm-PCR targeting CDR3 regions. Using its own MiXCR run on the multiplex PCR reads, TCRdb lists one record per CDR3 protein. The sample has hundreds of thousands of distinct CDR3 sequences, approximately 13% seen once; the top ten hold under 10%. These data are also associated with another study on T cells in Graves' hyperthyroidism and ophthalmopathy.

The sequencing here drew on peripheral blood mononuclear cells (PBMCs), taken at new diagnosis, from a patient treated with antithyroid drugs. Source of these receptors: a young man with Graves disease.

The rearrangement joins TRBV3-1 to TRBJ2-1; 7 bases map to TRBD1. The J call is doubtful: the DNA matches TRBJ2-5 better. This CDR3 is 15 amino acids long. Germline loops: CDR1 LGHDT, CDR2 YNNKEL (reference sequence). The CDR3 region is CASSQGGGLRETQYF. The CDR3 nucleotides are TGTGCCAGCAGCCAAGGAGGGGGCTTACGGGAGACCCAGTACTTC.

Many counts were recorded for this clonotype. DNA for the CDR3: TGCAGTGCTTCCCTCGGGCCCTACTCCTACGAGCAGTACTTC. This encodes CSASLGPYSYEQYF. The rearrangement links TRBV20-1 to TRBJ2-7, with D unresolved. V shed 5 bases and J shed 0 bases, with 14 bases lying between them. Germline V CDR1 and CDR2: DFQATT, SNEGSKA (reference sequence). The CDR3 runs to 14 residues.

The chain joins TRBV20-1 to TRBJ2-5; 9 nucleotides agree with TRBD2. Germline CDR1 and CDR2: DFQATT and SNEGSKA (reference sequence). The CDR3 is 14 residues long. With V trimmed by 2 bases and J by 5 bases, 6 bases remained unmatched. This chain's CDR3 is CSARLAGTGETQYF. The CDR3 nucleotides are TGCAGTGCTAGACTAGCGGGGACCGGCGAGACCCAGTACTTC.

This clonotype was counted at least ten times. The genes are TRBV28 and TRBJ1-4; the match to TRBD1 covers 8 bases. The CDR3 loop spans 14 amino acids. With V trimmed by 4 bases and J by 8 bases, 6 bases remained unmatched. Germline assignment: CDR1 MDHEN and CDR2 SYDVKM. The CDR3 nucleotides are TGTGCCAGCAGTTACGGACAGGGCGGGGAAAAACTGTTTTTT. Residues: CASSYGQGGEKLFF.

In its sample, this clonotype was seen many times. CDR3 sequence: CAIREEGNTIYF. Written as DNA, the CDR3 is TGTGCCATCAGGGAGGAAGGAAACACCATATATTTT. The chain links TRBV10-3 to TRBJ1-3; D is ambiguous. CDR1 ENHRY and CDR2 SYGVKD come from the germline V gene. Trimming removed 6 bases at V and 4 bases at J, with 7 bases between. The CDR3 is 12 residues long.

This clonotype has only a few counts. The chain carries TRBV7-2 and TRBJ1-4; the D gene is possibly TRBD1 (5 bases). The CDR3 spans 13 residues. V was pared by 5 bases and J by 8 bases, with 12 bases between. The germline V gene encodes CDR1 SGHTA and CDR2 FQGNSA. CDR3 coding DNA: TGTGCCAGCAGCCCCCCAGGGATAGAAAAACTGTTTTTT. Translation: CASSPPGIEKLFF.

The chain recombines TRBV7-9 with TRBJ2-5, with D possibly TRBD2 on 5 matching bases. Between the trimmed V and J ends, which lost 5 bases and 3 bases, there was a span of 13 bases. Germline V gene data show CDR1 as SEHNR and CDR2 as FQNEAQ (reference sequence). CDR3 size: 14 residues. DNA of the CDR3: TGTGCCAGCAGCCCCACCCCGGGGAAAGAGACCCAGTACTTC. Translating it yields CASSPTPGKETQYF.

The chain recombines TRBV10-3 with TRBJ2-7; maybe TRBD2 (6 bases). There are 13 residues in the CDR3. Germline V gene lookup returns CDR1 ENHRY and CDR2 SYGVKD. V lost 7 bases and J lost 6, with 16 bases in between. CDR3 region: CAIMAGQGGEQYF. CDR3 sequence (DNA): TGTGCCATCATGGCTGGTCAGGGAGGCGAGCAGTACTTC.

In its sample, this clonotype was seen many times. The chain recombines TRBV24-1 with TRBJ1-2; possible D gene TRBD1, 6 bases. This CDR3 has 12 residues. Germline assignment: CDR1 KGHDR and CDR2 SFDVKD. Trimming left V 3 bases short and J 7 bases short, with 8 bases between. CDR3 loop: CATSDQGLGYTF. CDR3 bases: TGTGCCACCAGTGATCAGGGGCTTGGCTACACCTTC.

On this clonotype itself: A far larger clone is a single base away, which makes a read error likely. The gene calls are TRBV11-2 and TRBJ2-7, with 12 bases lining up with TRBD2. The germline gives CDR1 SGHAT, CDR2 FQNNGV. The CDR3 totals 15 residues. Trimming took 4 bases from V and 7 from J; bases not matched to a gene: 8. The CDR3 here is CASSSRLAGVGEQYF. The CDR3 nucleotides are TGTGCCAGCAGCTCTCGACTAGCGGGAGTTGGGGAGCAGTACTTC. The complete variable domain, with remaining parts taken from reference TRBV11-2 and TRBJ2-7, reads EAGVAQSPRYKIIEKRQSVAFWCNPISGHATLYWYQQILGQGPKLLIQFQNNGVVDDSQLPKDRFSAERLKGVDSTLKIQPAKLEDSAVYLCASSSRLAGVGEQYFGPGTRLTVT.

The chain uses TRBV6-5 and TRBJ2-3, with 7 positions matching TRBD2. V dropped 2 bases and J dropped 4; count of bases not matched to a gene: 6. The CDR3 spans 15 residues. Germline V gene lookup returns CDR1 MNHEY and CDR2 SVGAGI. The DNA for the CDR3 is TGTGCCAGCAGTTACGGGGCGGGAGCGTCAGATACGCAGTATTTT. Amino acid sequence: CASSYGAGASDTQYF.

This rearrangement joins TRBV6-1 to TRBJ1-1; perhaps TRBD1 as D (6 bases). The CDR3 runs 13 residues. Germline V gene lookup returns CDR1 MNHNS and CDR2 SASEGT. Trimming shortened V by 7 bases and J by 5 bases, and 14 bases separated the two germline ends. The CDR3 is CASTLTGATEAFF. CDR3 coding DNA: TGTGCCAGCACTTTGACAGGAGCGACTGAAGCTTTCTTT.

Ten or more counts support this clonotype. The chain uses TRBV6-2 or TRBV6-3 and TRBJ2-1, with 7 bases matching TRBD2. There are 15 residues in the CDR3. Looked up from germline, CDR1 is MNHEY and CDR2 is SVGEGT. V trimming: 5 bases; J trimming: 4 bases; junction bases outside the gene matches: 8. As DNA, the CDR3 is TGTGCCAGCAGTGAGGGCCTAGCGGCTTACAATGAGCAGTTCTTC. Translating gives CASSEGLAAYNEQFF.

The chain uses TRBV20-1 and TRBJ2-7; maybe TRBD2 (5 bases). V was cut by 3 bases and J by 3 bases, with 15 bases left in between. The length of the CDR3 is 14 residues. Germline loops: CDR1 DFQATT, CDR2 SNEGSKA (reference sequence). The CDR3 region is CSASSERTYYEQYF. The CDR3 DNA reads TGCAGTGCTAGTTCGGAGCGGACCTACTACGAGCAGTACTTC.

This clonotype was counted many times. The chain has TRBV20-1 and TRBJ2-7; 11 nucleotides match TRBD2. Germline V CDR1 and CDR2: DFQATT, SNEGSKA (reference sequence). V dropped 3 bases and J dropped 3; count of bases not matched to a gene: 1. The CDR3 loop spans 13 amino acids. The CDR3 bases are TGCAGTGCTAGTAGCGGGAGGGTCTACGAGCAGTACTTC. Encoded protein: CSASSGRVYEQYF.

The table lists this clonotype with many counts. The genes are TRBV5-1 and TRBJ1-1, with D perhaps matching TRBD1 (6 bases). Germline V CDR1 and CDR2: SGHRS, YFSETQ. Trimming cost V 0 bases and J 6 bases, with 18 bases left between them. The CDR3 length is 16 residues. CDR3 protein: CASSLVVGGRLPEAFF. CDR3 nucleotide sequence: TGCGCCAGCAGCTTGGTAGTCGGGGGGCGGCTCCCTGAAGCTTTCTTT.

The chain recombines TRBV19 with TRBJ2-7; D could derive from TRBD1 or TRBD2 (5 bases each). This CDR3 comprises 13 residues. V was shortened by 3 bases and J by 2 bases, with 8 bases between the two germline ends. The germline gives CDR1 LNHDA, CDR2 SQIVND (reference sequence). The CDR3 spells CASSMGETYEQYF. DNA for the CDR3: TGTGCCAGTAGTATGGGGGAGACCTACGAGCAGTACTTC.

The chain recombines TRBV4-1 with TRBJ2-7; no reliable D call. The CDR3 totals 15 residues. The V end lost 3 bases, the J end lost 2 bases, and 14 bases lay between the germline ends. CDR1 is MGHRA and CDR2 is YSYEKL in the germline V gene. CDR3 sequence (DNA): TGCGCCAGCAGCCACTTTTCTGACCTAGCCTACGAGCAGTACTTC. It encodes CASSHFSDLAYEQYF.

This clonotype showed up many times. This chain uses TRBV11-2 with TRBJ1-1; unclear D gene. With 5 bases removed from V and 10 bases from J, the gap between germline ends came to 11 bases. The CDR3 extends over 11 amino acids. The germline V gene encodes CDR1 SGHAT and CDR2 FQNNGV. The CDR3, as DNA: TGTGCCAGCAGCCCCGCGCATCGAGCTTTCTTT. It encodes CASSPAHRAFF.

The chain combines TRBV6-1 with TRBJ1-5; the D gene is possibly TRBD1 (5 bases). The CDR3 is 16 amino acids. CDR1 and CDR2 from the germline V gene are MNHNS and SASEGT. V lost 7 bases to trimming and J lost 1 base, with 17 bases between them. Here the CDR3 reads CASTRVFGASNQPQHF. As DNA, the CDR3 is TGTGCCAGCACCAGAGTCTTTGGGGCCAGCAATCAGCCCCAGCATTTT.

This clonotype showed up many times. The V and J genes are TRBV20-1 and TRBJ2-7; TRBD2 aligns across 7 bases. Germline CDR1 DFQATT, CDR2 SNEGSKA (reference sequence). This CDR3 has 15 amino acids. The J segment lost 0 bases and the V segment lost 3 bases, leaving 8 bases of the junction unmatched. CDR3: CSASRSGPSSYEQYF. The CDR3 nucleotides are TGCAGTGCTAGTCGTAGCGGGCCCAGCTCCTACGAGCAGTACTTC.